This T cell receptor beta chain was identified during a study of shared clonotypes between healthy human individuals. Study as a whole: CD4 naive and memory got three plates each, CD8 naive two, CD8 memory one. Notes on the study in general: Among donors, the sharing of clonotypes was expected to be influenced by sequencing depth.

About this clone: Its matching antigen is unknown.

The CDR3 covers 15 residues. V lost 1 base to trimming and J lost 10 bases, with 18 bases between them. Germline CDR1 and CDR2: SGHTS and YDEGEE. Profiling relied on immunoSEQ multiplex PCR, and the TCRdb table lists in-frame clones only, not all of them. The data contain under 1,100,000 clones, more than 75% of them seen just once; the ten biggest clones take up 0.6% to 0.75%. There were no recent acute infections or vaccinations among the donors, who were healthy HIV-negative adults. Naive CD45RA+ and memory CD45RA-negative subsets were split from CD4+ cells. The clonotype originates from a man between 18 and 35 years old in good health. Some clones in this sample may be carry-over from other donors' samples. Sequenced sample: memory CD4+ T cells from PBMCs. This sample's subset: CD45RA-negative fraction. This chain links TRBV5-8 with TRBJ2-4; maybe TRBD1 (5 bases). This CDR3 is CASSLPHPRQSIQYF. The CDR3, as DNA: TGTGCCAGCAGCTTGCCCCACCCTCGACAGAGTATTCAGTACTTC.